This entry lists 11 T cell receptor beta chains sequenced from one sample in a study of read filtering for tumor transcriptome and immune sequencing (dated by TCRdb to 2018 to 2021). TCRdb lists the instrument as Illumina HiSeq 4000. The Immunoverse kit was used to build TCR libraries from around 400 ng RNA, with molecular barcoded adaptors covering alpha/delta and beta/gamma chains. Clones were called with MiXCR by TCRdb after fastp trimmed the public reads at Q25, and only in-frame beta chains were retained. Each CDR3 protein gets just one entry, which takes the most common genes and DNA from the rows behind it. This sample lists around 44,000 distinct CDR3 sequences; about an eighth were detected once. 30% of the sample belongs to the ten largest clones. What was sequenced was a population of CD138-negative cells sorted from bone marrow. The cell subset or site label, read with the paper, signifies: bone marrow mononuclear cells depleted of CD138+ plasma/myeloma cells by negative magnetic selection. The receptors come from a donor at least 40 years old with multiple myeloma.

Ten or more counts support this clonotype. The chain carries TRBV12-5 and TRBJ2-1, with D hard to call. Germline V gene data show CDR1 as LGHNT and CDR2 as FRNRAP. This CDR3 is built from 17 residues. V dropped 7 bases and J dropped 2 bases, with 21 bases sitting between them. Written as DNA, the CDR3 is TGTGCTAGTGCCCCAAGCCAGTTGGTGGAACCCTACAATGAGCAGTTCTTC. Amino acid sequence: CASAPSQLVEPYNEQFF.

This clonotype was picked up many times. This chain joins TRBV3-1 and TRBJ2-1; D is unresolved. Trimming stripped 1 base from V and 3 bases from J, with 13 bases between. The CDR3 extends over 16 amino acids. Germline lookup yields CDR1 LGHDT and CDR2 YNNKEL (reference sequence). The CDR3 nucleotides read TGTGCCAGCAGCCAAGTTGGGCAGACCTACTACAATGAGCAGTTCTTC. Translated: CASSQVGQTYYNEQFF.

This clonotype was observed many times. The chain is built from TRBV12-3 or TRBV12-4 and TRBJ2-1, with D maybe TRBD2 (7 bases). This CDR3 comprises 14 residues. V was cut by 4 bases and J by 9 bases, with 16 bases left in between. The DNA of the CDR3 is TGTGCCAGCAGTTCCCTTTCGGGGGGCGGTGAGCAGTTCTTC. It encodes CASSSLSGGGEQFF.

This clonotype came up many times. It may be a read error: a sequence one base away is much more abundant. The rearrangement uses TRBV20-1 and TRBJ2-1, with D tentatively TRBD2 (5 bases). There are 12 residues in the CDR3. Looked up from germline, CDR1 is DFQATT and CDR2 is SNEGSKA (reference sequence). CDR3 DNA: TGCAGCCGGAGGAGACCCTACAATGAGCAGTTCTTC. It is translated as CSRRRPYNEQFF.

As to this clonotype: Sequence at one end of the junction differs from germline and may be a read error. This chain links TRBV15 with TRBJ2-1, with D possibly TRBD2 on 5 matching bases. In germline, CDR1 is LNHNV, CDR2 YYDKDF (reference sequence). The CDR3 consists of 18 residues. The CDR3 spells CATSRDIETGSSYNGQFF. Written as DNA, the CDR3 is TGTGCCACCAGCAGAGATATTGAGACGGGGAGCTCCTACAATGGGCAGTTCTTC.

This clonotype was picked up many times. This chain links TRBV29-1 with TRBJ1-5; a weak D match, TRBD1 (6 bases). Germline-derived CDR1 and CDR2 are SQVTM and ANQGSEA. The V and J ends lost 7 bases and 5 bases respectively, with 12 bases between them. The CDR3 spans 12 residues. The DNA for the CDR3 is TGCAGCGCCCGGGACATCGATCAGCCCCAGCATTTT. Its translation is CSARDIDQPQHF.

There are many counts of this clonotype. The chain joins TRBV25-1 to TRBJ2-7; no clear D. Germline V gene data show CDR1 as MGHDK and CDR2 as SYGVNS. The CDR3 spans 10 residues. The ends were cut back, 3 bases at V and 4 bases at J, with 1 base in the middle. The CDR3 sequence is CASSDYEQYF. CDR3 sequence (DNA): TGTGCCAGCAGTGATTACGAGCAGTACTTC.

This clonotype was observed at least ten times. The chain joins TRBV27 to TRBJ2-3, with D hard to call. The CDR3 is 13 amino acids. V dropped 6 bases and J dropped 4 bases, with 11 bases sitting between them. Germline CDR1 is MNHEY and CDR2 is SMNVEV (reference sequence). The CDR3 is CASSPSNADTQYF. The CDR3 bases are TGTGCCAGCAGCCCATCCAACGCAGATACGCAGTATTTT.

This clonotype was seen a handful of times. The chain carries TRBV28 and TRBJ2-7; the match to TRBD2 covers 11 bases. Germline V CDR1 and CDR2: MDHEN, SYDVKM. CDR3 length: 18 residues. Unmatched junction bases numbered 17, after V lost 6 bases and J lost 4 bases. This CDR3 is CASSPAGGSGRGGYEQYF. Written as DNA, the CDR3 is TGTGCCAGCAGCCCAGCAGGTGGTAGCGGGAGGGGGGGGTACGAGCAGTACTTC.

This clonotype occurred many times. The chain has TRBV20-1 and TRBJ2-1; no definite D call. Trimming removed 4 bases from V and 3 bases from J, with 4 bases in between. There are 11 residues in the CDR3. The germline V gene has CDR1 DFQATT and CDR2 SNEGSKA (reference sequence). The CDR3 DNA sequence: TGCAGTGCTAACAACTACAATGAGCAGTTCTTC. It is translated as CSANNYNEQFF.

This clonotype was detected many times. The V and J genes are TRBV12-3 or TRBV12-4 and TRBJ2-1, with 8 bases lining up with TRBD2. CDR3 length: 12 residues. Unmatched junction bases numbered 5, after V lost 6 bases and J lost 10 bases. The CDR3 coding sequence is TGTGCCAGCAGGGGACTAGTCCAGGAGCAGTTCTTC. It is translated as CASRGLVQEQFF.